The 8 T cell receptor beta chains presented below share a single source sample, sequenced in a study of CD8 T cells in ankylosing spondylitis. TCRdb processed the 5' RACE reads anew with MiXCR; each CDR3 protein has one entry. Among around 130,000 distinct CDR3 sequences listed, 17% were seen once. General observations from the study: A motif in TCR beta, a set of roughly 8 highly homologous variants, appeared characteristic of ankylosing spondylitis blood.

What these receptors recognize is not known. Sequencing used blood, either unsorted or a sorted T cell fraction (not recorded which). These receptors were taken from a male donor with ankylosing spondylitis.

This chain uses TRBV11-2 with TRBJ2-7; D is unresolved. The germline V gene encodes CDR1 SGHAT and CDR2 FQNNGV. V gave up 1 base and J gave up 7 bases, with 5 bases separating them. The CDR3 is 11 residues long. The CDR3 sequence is CASSLAEEQYF. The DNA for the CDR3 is TGTGCCAGCAGCTTAGCTGAAGAGCAGTACTTC.

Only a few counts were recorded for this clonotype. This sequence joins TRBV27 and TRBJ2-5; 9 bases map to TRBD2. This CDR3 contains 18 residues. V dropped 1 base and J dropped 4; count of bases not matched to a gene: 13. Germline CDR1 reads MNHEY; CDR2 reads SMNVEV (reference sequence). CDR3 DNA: TGTGCCAGCAGTTTATACGGCGGGAGGGCCCTCGACGGAGAGACCCAGTACTTC. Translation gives CASSLYGGRALDGETQYF.

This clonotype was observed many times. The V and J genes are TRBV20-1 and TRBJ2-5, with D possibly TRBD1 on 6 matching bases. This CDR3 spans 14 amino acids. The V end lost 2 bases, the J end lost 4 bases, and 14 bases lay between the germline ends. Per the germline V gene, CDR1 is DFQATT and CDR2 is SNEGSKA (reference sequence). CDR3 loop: CSARKGEEGETQYF. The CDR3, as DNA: TGCAGTGCTAGAAAGGGGGAAGAGGGAGAGACCCAGTACTTC.

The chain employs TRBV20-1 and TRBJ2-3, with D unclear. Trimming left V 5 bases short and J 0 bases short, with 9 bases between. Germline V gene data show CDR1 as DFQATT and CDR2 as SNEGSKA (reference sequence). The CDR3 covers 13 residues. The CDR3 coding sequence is TGCAGTGCTGTTGATCAGAGCACAGATACGCAGTATTTT. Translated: CSAVDQSTDTQYF.

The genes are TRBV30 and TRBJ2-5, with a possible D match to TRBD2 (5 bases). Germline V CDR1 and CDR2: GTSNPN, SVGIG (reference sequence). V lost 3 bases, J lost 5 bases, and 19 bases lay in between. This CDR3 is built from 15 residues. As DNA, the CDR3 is TGTGCCTGGAGGCCTCTGGCCAGGCGAGGGGAGACCCAGTACTTC. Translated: CAWRPLARRGETQYF.

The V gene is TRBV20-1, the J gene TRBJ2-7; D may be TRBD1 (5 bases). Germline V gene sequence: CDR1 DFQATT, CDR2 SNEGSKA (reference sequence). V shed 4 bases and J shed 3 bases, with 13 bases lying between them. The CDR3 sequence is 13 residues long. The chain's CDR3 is CSAKRRGFYEQYF. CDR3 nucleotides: TGCAGTGCTAAAAGAAGGGGCTTCTACGAGCAGTACTTC.

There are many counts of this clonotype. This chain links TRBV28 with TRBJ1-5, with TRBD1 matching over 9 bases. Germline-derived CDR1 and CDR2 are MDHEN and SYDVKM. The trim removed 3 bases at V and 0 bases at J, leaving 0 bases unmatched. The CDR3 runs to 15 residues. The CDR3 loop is CASSLDRGSNQPQHF. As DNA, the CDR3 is TGTGCCAGCAGTTTGGACAGGGGTAGCAATCAGCCCCAGCATTTT.

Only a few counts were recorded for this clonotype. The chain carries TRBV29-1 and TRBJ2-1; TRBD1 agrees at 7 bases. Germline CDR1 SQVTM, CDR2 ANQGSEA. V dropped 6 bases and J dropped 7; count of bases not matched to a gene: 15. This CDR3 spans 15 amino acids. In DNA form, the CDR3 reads TGCAGCGTGACCGGGACAGCGTCCCGTTATAATGAGCAGTTCTTC. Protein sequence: CSVTGTASRYNEQFF.